The 2 T cell receptor beta chains below were found in one sample sequenced in a study of Graves' ophthalmopathy and Graves' hyperthyroidism. Amplified TCR beta CDR3 regions were obtained using RNA transcripts as template. RT-PCR in the first round used HTBI primers; a second-round multiplex PCR followed. TCRdb analysed the multiplex PCR reads with MiXCR anew, one entry per CDR3 protein. In the table there are hundreds of thousands of distinct CDR3 sequences, 35% to 50% of which are singletons. The sequencing sample was made of peripheral blood. The receptors come from an adult man with Graves' ophthalmopathy.

The sample holds many counts of this clonotype. Compared with germline, one end of the junction differs, possibly owing to a read error. The CDR3 sequence: CASSEGGTARIVYGYTF. CDR3 DNA sequence: TGTGCCAGCAGTGAAGGTGGGACAGCTAGGATCGTCTATGGCTACACCTTC. The chain has TRBV10-3 and TRBJ1-2, with 7 bases aligning to TRBD1. Germline V gene lookup returns CDR1 ENHRY and CDR2 SYGVKD. This CDR3 contains 17 residues.

This clonotype was counted only a few times. The chain combines TRBV20-1 with TRBJ1-3, with D tentatively TRBD1 (6 bases). The length of the CDR3 is 15 residues. Trimming left V 3 bases short and J 0 bases short, with 12 bases between. Germline CDR1 DFQATT, CDR2 SNEGSKA (reference sequence). In nucleotides, the CDR3 is TGCAGTGCTAGGACAGGACGGAGCTCTGGAAACACCATATATTTT. Amino acid sequence: CSARTGRSSGNTIYF.